This is a list of T cell receptor beta chains from one sample in a study of shared T cell receptors in the human thymus. Sequenced by immunoSEQ multiplex PCR; TCRdb stores in-frame clones only, minus some. In the table there are over 650,000 clones, more than 70% of which are singletons. These same data were also listed under a study on human thymus T cells.

Sequences were obtained from thymocytes. These receptors were collected from a boy younger than two with a congenital heart defect. Both conserved end residues are part of each CDR3. Each record gives: CDR3 length, V gene, J gene, CDR3 protein.

14,TRBV7-2,TRBJ2-4,CASSLTRNSDIQYF
16,TRBV5-1,TRBJ2-5,CASSTRLAGGDETQYF
14,TRBV2,TRBJ1-1,CASSWTGLPVEAFF
13,TRBV14,TRBJ2-3,CASSQDSNYTQYF
16,TRBV12-5,TRBJ2-3,CASGLGSAGGTDTQYF
15,TRBV6-5,TRBJ2-2,CASSYSQGSAGELFF
16,TRBV5-1,TRBJ1-1,CASSGGQGSTNTEAFF
14,TRBV28,TRBJ2-3,CASRRDSSTDTQYF
16,TRBV5-6,TRBJ2-7,CASSLPHTSGVGEQYF
16,TRBV7-8,TRBJ1-6,CASSLALGRGDSPLHF
16,TRBV5-1,TRBJ2-7,CASSLVGQGGDYEQYF
15,TRBV21-1,TRBJ2-1,CASSIGTSDPNEQFF
13,TRBV29-1,TRBJ1-3,CSVLIDAGNTIYF
14,TRBV29-1,TRBJ2-7,CSVKDRAPPYEQYF
14,TRBV5-7,TRBJ2-2,CASKLGSFTGELFF
16,TRBV4-1,TRBJ1-3,CASSQEGQGAGNTIYF
15,TRBV4-3,TRBJ1-2,CASSQVYSHRYGYTF
14,TRBV6-6,TRBJ1-2,CASSYSLREYGYTF
17,TRBV5-1,TRBJ2-5,CASSLEASGRPRETQYF
12,TRBV15,TRBJ2-3,CATSRDPNTQYF